Listed below are T cell receptor beta chains from one sample, sequenced in a study of shared clonotypes between healthy human individuals. Using immunoSEQ multiplex PCR, the repertoire was profiled, and TCRdb retains in-frame clones only, with some absent. This table has hundreds of thousands of clones, just over 75% appearing once. Sequencing input: PBMCs. The receptors shown here come from a woman aged 40 to 49 in good health. Some clones in this sample may be carry-over from other donors' samples. Both conserved end residues are part of each CDR3. The D gene is left open where the match is weak. Clone size appears in some rows only: once, few, many, or a class for an expanded clone.

-,TRBV27,TRBJ1-3,once,TGTGCCAGCAGTTTGACGGGACGGGTCTCTGGAAACACCATATATTTT,CASSLTGRVSGNTIYF
-,TRBV7-2,TRBJ2-5,-,TGTGCCAGCAGCTTTAACCGGGGACGGGAGACCCAGTACTTC,CASSFNRGRETQYF
-,TRBV6-1,TRBJ2-7,few,TGTGCCAGCAGTGAATTGGGGGACGGGGCCTACGAGCAGTACTTC,CASSELGDGAYEQYF
TRBD1,TRBV6-1,TRBJ2-7,-,TGTGCCAGCACAACCGGGACAGGGGCTGACGAGCAGTACTTC,CASTTGTGADEQYF
-,TRBV25-1,TRBJ1-1,-,TGTGCCAGCAGTGAATTCAAGAACACTGAAGCTTTCTTT,CASSEFKNTEAFF
-,TRBV27,TRBJ2-7,-,TGTGCCAGCAGGGGGGGTCCCACCTACGAGCAGTACTTC,CASRGGPTYEQYF
-,TRBV28,TRBJ2-1,once,TGTGCCAGCAGTTTATCGTGGGGATTGGAGGATGCTGAGCAGTTCTTC,CASSLSWGLEDAEQFF
TRBD1,TRBV28,TRBJ2-7,few,TGTGCCAGCAGTCGGGGACAGACTCCCTACGAGCAGTACTTC,CASSRGQTPYEQYF
TRBD1,TRBV6-4,TRBJ2-7,-,TGTGCCAGCAGTGAACAGGGGGGCGAGCAGTACTTC,CASSEQGGEQYF
-,TRBV5-1,TRBJ2-2,-,TGCGCCAGCAGCCCCGACAGTTCGAGCACCGGGGAGCTGTTTTTT,CASSPDSSSTGELFF
-,TRBV6-1,TRBJ1-1,-,TGTGCCAGCAAAGGGTTCACTGAAGCTTTCTTT,CASKGFTEAFF
-,TRBV28,TRBJ2-7,-,TGTGCCAGCAGTTTGGAAACAGGTTTGGCCTACGAGCAGTACTTC,CASSLETGLAYEQYF
-,TRBV11-2,TRBJ2-7,few,TGTGCCAGCAGCTTAGTGGGGAACGAGCAGTACTTC,CASSLVGNEQYF
TRBD1,TRBV4-1,TRBJ1-1,-,TGCGCCAGCAGCCAAGTCAGGGGGGTTGCTGAAGCTTTCTTT,CASSQVRGVAEAFF
TRBD1,TRBV29-1,TRBJ2-3,-,TGCAGCGTTCGAAGGGACAGGGAGGATACGCAGTATTTT,CSVRRDREDTQYF
-,TRBV4-2,TRBJ1-5,-,TGTGCCAGCAGCCAGGGAACAGGAGACAATCAGCCCCAGCATTTT,CASSQGTGDNQPQHF
TRBD2,TRBV2,TRBJ2-3,-,TGTGCCAGCAGTGGCCCGACTAGCGGGTTCACAGATACGCAGTATTTT,CASSGPTSGFTDTQYF
TRBD1,TRBV27,TRBJ1-2,-,TGTGCCAGCAGTTGGGACAGGCGGTATGGCTACACCTTC,CASSWDRRYGYTF
-,TRBV2,TRBJ1-1,-,TGTGCCAGCAGTGAATGGGGGGTGTACACTGAAGCTTTCTTT,CASSEWGVYTEAFF
-,TRBV29-1,TRBJ2-7,many,TGCAGCGTTGAAGAGGGAGCTGGAGAGCAGTACTTC,CSVEEGAGEQYF
-,TRBV25-1,TRBJ1-2,-,TGTGCCAGCAGCTTCCGGGAGGGCTATGGCTACACCTTC,CASSFREGYGYTF
TRBD1,TRBV11-2,TRBJ2-2,-,TGTGCCAGCAGCTGGACAGGGCTGGCAAGCACCGGGGAGCTGTTTTTT,CASSWTGLASTGELFF
-,TRBV29-1,TRBJ2-1,few,TGCAGCACCTCGTCAGGGCCGGATAATTTCTTC,CSTSSGPDNFF
-,TRBV28,TRBJ2-2,-,TGTGCCAGCACCCTGGGAGGAAACACCGGGGAGCTGTTTTTT,CASTLGGNTGELFF
-,TRBV9,TRBJ2-7,-,TGTGCCAGCAGTGCGGACACCAATCTGGGCGAGCAGTACTTC,CASSADTNLGEQYF
TRBD1,TRBV29-1,TRBJ2-5,-,TGCAGCGTTGTGGGACAGAGGGGAGAGCGGGAGACCCAGTACTTC,CSVVGQRGERETQYF
-,TRBV18,TRBJ2-2,-,TGTGCCAGCTCACCAATCAACGGGGACACCGGGGAGCTGTTTTTT,CASSPINGDTGELFF
-,TRBV28,TRBJ2-3,-,TGTGCCAGCAGTGCTAGGGGGTTGGATACGCAGTATTTT,CASSARGLDTQYF
-,TRBV29-1,TRBJ2-3,-,TGCAGCGCCCGAGGGGGAGGGTTCGGTAGAGATACGCAGTATTTT,CSARGGGFGRDTQYF
TRBD2,TRBV7-2,TRBJ2-3,-,TGTGCCAGCAGCTTAGGGGGAGGTGGCGGGAGCAGCACAGATACGCAGTATTTT,CASSLGGGGGSSTDTQYF
TRBD1,TRBV10-3,TRBJ2-7,few,TGTGCCATCAGTGGAACTGACAGGGCGTTATCCTACGAGCAGTACTTC,CAISGTDRALSYEQYF
TRBD1,TRBV29-1,TRBJ2-3,few,TGCAGCGTGGACAGGGCGTTTGGGCAGTATTTT,CSVDRAFGQYF
TRBD1,TRBV7-3,TRBJ2-2,-,TGTGCCACCAGCCTACAGGGGGCGACGAACACCGGGGAGCTGTTTTTT,CATSLQGATNTGELFF
TRBD2,TRBV15,TRBJ2-1,-,TGTGCCACCAGCAGATCGTCGACTAGCCGCAATGAGCAGTTCTTC,CATSRSSTSRNEQFF
TRBD2,TRBV18,TRBJ2-3,few,TGTGCCAGCTCACGGATGAGGTCTAGCGGGACAGATACGCAGTATTTT,CASSRMRSSGTDTQYF
TRBD1,TRBV14,TRBJ2-1,few,TGTGCCAGCAGCCAAAGACAGGGGAAGGGCAATGAGCAGTTCTTC,CASSQRQGKGNEQFF
TRBD1,TRBV7-9,TRBJ2-5,-,TGTGCCAGCAGCTCGCCCGACAGGGGAGAAGAGACCCAGTACTTC,CASSSPDRGEETQYF
TRBD1,TRBV28,TRBJ2-3,-,TGTGCCAGCAATCTTCCGGACAGGAATACGCAGTATTTT,CASNLPDRNTQYF
TRBD1,TRBV28,TRBJ1-2,many,TGTGCCAGCAGGTTACAGGGGGCGCCCTATGGCTACACCTTC,CASRLQGAPYGYTF
-,TRBV5-1,TRBJ1-3,once,TGCGCCAGCAGCAAGGGACCGGCGGACACCATATATTTT,CASSKGPADTIYF
TRBD1,TRBV6-1,TRBJ1-1,-,TGTGCCAGCAGTAATACAGGGGACACTGAAGCTTTCTTT,CASSNTGDTEAFF
TRBD1,TRBV7-2,TRBJ2-7,-,TGTGCCAGCAGCGCCAACTATCGGGACAGATCTTACGAGCAGTACTTC,CASSANYRDRSYEQYF
-,TRBV11-2,TRBJ1-2,few,TGTGCCAGCAGCTTCATTACAGGGAGACCTGGCTACACCTTC,CASSFITGRPGYTF
TRBD1,TRBV10-3,TRBJ2-7,-,TGTGCCACCAGACAGGGCTCCTACGAGCAGTACTTC,CATRQGSYEQYF
-,TRBV11-2,TRBJ2-2,-,TGTGCCAGCAGCTTGGGCGGACATACCGGGGAGCTGTTTTTT,CASSLGGHTGELFF
TRBD2,TRBV5-1,TRBJ2-1,-,TGCGCCAGCAGCCCCGATGGCTCTAGCGGAAGAAACAATGAGCAGTTCTTC,CASSPDGSSGRNNEQFF